This T cell receptor (beta chain) was identified during a study of T cell repertoires in cytomegalovirus infection (dated by TCRdb to between 2018 and 2020). With regard to the full study: Donor HLA type was relevant to the analysis, because carriage of CMV infection together with the matching HLA type was indicated by public TCR beta signatures.

The germline V gene sets CDR1 to SGHTA and CDR2 to FQGNSA. Including the terminal cysteine and phenylalanine, the CDR3 comprises 14 residues. Left in the record is the CDR3 DNA by itself, 42 bases read in frame from the first base. The germline ends are 8 bases apart after V is trimmed by 1 base and J by 2 bases. Instrument used: Illumina HiSeq 1500. TCRdb reworked the public reads: Q25 trimming with fastp, MiXCR clone assembly, productive beta chains retained. Identical CDR3 proteins give one entry, which carries the most common genes and DNA. For this sample the table gives some 180,000 distinct CDR3 sequences, of which 9.5% were detected only once. The top ten constitute about 4.6% of the sample. This clonotype was counted at least ten times. Its antigen is still unknown. No base quality information exists; no much larger clone differs at one position. The full study reports these points: In both this cohort and an independent roughly 400-donor cohort, the cumulative frequency of public TCR beta family members distinguished carriers of CMV infection plus the relevant HLA type. The ex vivo response was dominated by HLA-C-restricted CMV-specific TCR beta clonotypes, and the single most frequent clonotype in two of eight donors was supplied by these HLA-C-restricted clonotypes.

Sequencing input: PBMCs. The rearranged segments are TRBV7-2 and TRBJ1-2; no confident D gene assignment can be made. This clonotype was obtained from a human donor in good health (CMV status not recorded). Some clones in this sample may be carry-over from other donors' samples. The CDR3 loop reads CASSLERTNYGYTF. Here is the DNA: TGTGCCAGCAGCTTAGAGCGCACAAACTATGGCTACACCTTC.